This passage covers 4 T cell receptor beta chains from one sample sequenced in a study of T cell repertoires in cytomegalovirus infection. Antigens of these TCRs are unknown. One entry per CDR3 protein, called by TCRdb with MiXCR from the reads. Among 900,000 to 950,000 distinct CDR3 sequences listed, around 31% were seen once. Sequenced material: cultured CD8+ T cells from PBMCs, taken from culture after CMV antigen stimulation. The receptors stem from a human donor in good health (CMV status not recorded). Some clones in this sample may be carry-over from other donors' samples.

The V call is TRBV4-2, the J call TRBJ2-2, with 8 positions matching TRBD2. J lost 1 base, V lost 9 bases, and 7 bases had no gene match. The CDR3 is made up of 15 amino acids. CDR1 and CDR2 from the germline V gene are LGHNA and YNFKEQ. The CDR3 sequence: CASSRSGGNTGELFF. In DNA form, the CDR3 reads TGTGCCAGTAGTCGGAGCGGGGGGAACACCGGGGAGCTGTTTTTT.

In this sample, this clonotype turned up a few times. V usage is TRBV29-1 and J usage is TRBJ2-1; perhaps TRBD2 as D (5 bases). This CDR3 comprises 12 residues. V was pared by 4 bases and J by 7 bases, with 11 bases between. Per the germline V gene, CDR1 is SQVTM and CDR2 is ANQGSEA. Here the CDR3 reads CSVAFTGNEQFF. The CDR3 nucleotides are TGCAGCGTTGCTTTTACGGGGAATGAGCAGTTCTTC.

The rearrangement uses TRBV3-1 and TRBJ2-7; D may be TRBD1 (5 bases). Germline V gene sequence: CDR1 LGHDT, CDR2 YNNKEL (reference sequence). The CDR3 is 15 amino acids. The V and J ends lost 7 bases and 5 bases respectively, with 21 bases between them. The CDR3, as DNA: TGTGCCAGCAACCATCCTGGGGAAGGGGCCCACGAGCAGTACTTC. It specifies CASNHPGEGAHEQYF.

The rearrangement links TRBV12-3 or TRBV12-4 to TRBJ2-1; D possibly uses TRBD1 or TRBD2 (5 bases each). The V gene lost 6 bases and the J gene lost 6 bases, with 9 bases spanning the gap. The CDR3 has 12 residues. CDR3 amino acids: CASRGDGNEQFF. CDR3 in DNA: TGTGCCAGCAGGGGGGACGGCAATGAGCAGTTCTTC.